The sample holds a few counts of the clone carrying this T cell receptor (beta chain). The antigen remains undetermined. Trimming at V came to 1 base and at J to 4 bases, leaving 4 bases not matched to a gene. Germline loops: CDR1 LGHNA, CDR2 YSLEER. This CDR3 is 15 amino acids long. Clones were sequenced by immunoSEQ multiplex PCR, and TCRdb holds only the in-frame ones, with some missing. The sample consists of around 30,000 clones, 80% of them appearing once. This sample stems from a study of a mutant IDH1 vaccine in newly diagnosed glioma. Turning to the study itself: The V12 visit happened in week 35, and the V13 visit happened in week 47.

Findings and limits, study-wide: The study observed vaccine-induced immune responses in 90% to 95% of patients.

Time point described: week 35, safety follow-up. Vaccine doses each comprised 300 ug of mutant IDH1 20-mer peptide, with topical imiquimod. The sequence was obtained from a man in his forties with glioma. Some clones in this sample may be carry-over from other donors' samples. The specimen comprised PBMCs, sampled from a glioma patient whose treatment included an IDH1 peptide vaccine. The rearrangement uses TRBV4-3 and TRBJ1-5; 7 bases line up with TRBD1. CDR3 bases: TGCGCCAGCAGCCAAGTGCTCAGGGGGAATCAGCCCCAGCATTTT. This translates into CASSQVLRGNQPQHF.